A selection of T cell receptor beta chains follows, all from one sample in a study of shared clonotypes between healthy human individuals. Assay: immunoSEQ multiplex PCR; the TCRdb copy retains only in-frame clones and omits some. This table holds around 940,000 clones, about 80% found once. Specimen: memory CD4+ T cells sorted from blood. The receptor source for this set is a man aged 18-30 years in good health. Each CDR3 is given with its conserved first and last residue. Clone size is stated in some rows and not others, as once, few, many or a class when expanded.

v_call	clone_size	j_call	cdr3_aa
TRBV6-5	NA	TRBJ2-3	CASSYSGGPSYDTQYF
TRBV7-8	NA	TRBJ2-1	CASSLGSSGTSLRLEQFF
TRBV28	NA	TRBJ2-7	CASNRLGLGSYEQYF
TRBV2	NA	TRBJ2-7	CASSPGFGEQYF
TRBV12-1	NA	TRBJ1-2	CASSYGHGYTF
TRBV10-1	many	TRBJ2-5	CASRASGQETQYF
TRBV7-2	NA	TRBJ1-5	CASSPLGTPGGNQPQHF
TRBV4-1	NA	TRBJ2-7	CASSHGGSGLSYEQYF
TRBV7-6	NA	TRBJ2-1	CASSSGFEQFF
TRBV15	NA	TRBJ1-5	CATSRAMTGDSNQPQHF
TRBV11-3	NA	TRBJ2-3	CASSYGKGLAGGGDTQYF
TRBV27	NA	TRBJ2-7	CASSPRRGTYEQYF
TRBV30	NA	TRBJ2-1	CAWSTGTSGFEQFF
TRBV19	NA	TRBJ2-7	CASSIVGGEQYF
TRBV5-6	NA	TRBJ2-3	CASSLYNPDTQYF
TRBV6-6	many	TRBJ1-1	CASSYRGLNTEAFF
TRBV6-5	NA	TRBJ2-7	CASSYSGGPYEQYF
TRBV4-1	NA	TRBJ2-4	CASSQVVLVKNIQYF
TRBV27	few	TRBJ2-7	CASSRRGTYEQYF
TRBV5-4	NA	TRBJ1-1	CASSPEEGARRTEAFF
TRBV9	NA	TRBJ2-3	CASSGGITADTQYF
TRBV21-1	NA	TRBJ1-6	CASSLRQGGNSPLHF
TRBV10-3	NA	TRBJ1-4	CAISEWGGEKLFF
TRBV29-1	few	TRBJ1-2	CSVLKGDSVNYGYTF
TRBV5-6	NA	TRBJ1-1	CASSFGTGKRNTEAFF
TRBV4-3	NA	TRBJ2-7	CASSQQDRGYEQYF
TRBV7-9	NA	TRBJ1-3	CASSWGVGSGNTIYF
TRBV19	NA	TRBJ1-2	CASTDRANYGYTF
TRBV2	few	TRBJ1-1	CASSRDVRGPAFF
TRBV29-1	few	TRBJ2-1	CSVGLSRRGYNEQFF